The 24 T cell receptor beta chains below were found in one sample sequenced in a study of CD8+CD57+ T cells in acquired aplastic anemia. Before being chosen for sequencing, patients had shown CD8+CD57+ cell expansion by flow cytometry. Genomic DNA provided the template from which TCR beta VDJ and CDR3 profiles were obtained. MiXCR was run by TCRdb on the reads, yielding one entry per CDR3 protein. The sample shows 130,000 or so distinct CDR3 sequences, less than 50% of them seen only once. Sequenced sample: sorted CD4+, CD8+, or CD8+CD57+ T cells (not recorded which) from PBMCs. These receptors all stem from a human donor with aplastic anemia.

This rearrangement joins TRBV7-9 to TRBJ1-5; D not resolved. Germline lookup yields CDR1 SEHNR and CDR2 FQNEAQ (reference sequence). The CDR3 covers 11 residues. CDR3 in amino acids: CAPELGQPQHF. DNA of the CDR3: TGTGCACCGGAATTGGGACAGCCCCAGCATTTT.

The rearrangement links TRBV18 to TRBJ2-3; 12 bases are a match to TRBD2. The CDR3 runs 19 residues. From germline, CDR1 is KGHSH and CDR2 LQKENI. V lost 2 bases and J lost 3; bases outside the gene matches: 12. CDR3 protein: CASSPETRLAGAGTDTQYF. The CDR3 bases are TGTGCCAGCTCACCAGAGACGCGACTAGCGGGGGCCGGGACAGATACGCAGTATTTT.

V gene TRBV29-1 combines with J gene TRBJ1-1; a possible D gene is TRBD1 (6 bases). V shed 6 bases and J shed 7 bases, with 27 bases lying between them. Germline V gene lookup returns CDR1 SQVTM and CDR2 ANQGSEA. The CDR3 covers 16 residues. CDR3 protein: CSVRDSTGATPSEAFF. The CDR3 region has the DNA TGCAGCGTAAGGGACTCGACAGGCGCGACGCCCAGTGAAGCTTTCTTT. Looking up the rest from reference TRBV29-1 and TRBJ1-1 gives the full variable domain: SAVISQKPSRDICQRGTSLTIQCQVDSQVTMMFWYRQQPGQSLTLIATANQGSEATYESGFVIDKFPISRPNLTFSTLTVSNMSPEDSSIYLCSVRDSTGATPSEAFFGQGTRLTVV.

This clonotype was observed many times. V gene TRBV2 combines with J gene TRBJ1-1; TRBD1 agrees at 8 bases. V shed 4 bases, J shed 4 bases, and the junction held 8 bases outside the gene matches. Germline V gives CDR1 SNHLY, CDR2 FYNNEI. This CDR3 has 15 amino acids. CDR3 nucleotides: TGTGCCAGCAGTGGTCAGGGGGCCTCGGGCACTGAAGCTTTCTTT. This encodes CASSGQGASGTEAFF.

This clonotype was counted once. V usage is TRBV7-8 and J usage is TRBJ2-2; no clear D. In germline, CDR1 is SGHVS, CDR2 FQNEAQ. The CDR3 length is 12 residues. V was cut by 5 bases and J by 6 bases, with 7 bases left in between. The CDR3 here is CASSRVAGELFF. The CDR3 coding sequence is TGTGCCAGCAGCCGGGTGGCCGGGGAGCTGTTTTTT.

This clonotype was detected ten times or more. J is TRBJ1-6 and V is TRBV27, with 7 bases lining up with TRBD1. Per the germline V gene, CDR1 is MNHEY and CDR2 is SMNVEV (reference sequence). Trimming cost V 0 bases and J 7 bases; bases outside gene matches: 6. This CDR3 contains 16 residues. CDR3 residues: CASSLSAGTVNSPLHF. CDR3 coding DNA: TGTGCCAGCAGTTTATCCGCCGGGACAGTAAATTCACCCCTCCACTTT.

This clonotype was recorded many times. This chain links TRBV28 with TRBJ2-7; D gene ambiguous. V shed 7 bases and J shed 3 bases, with 7 bases lying between them. The V gene's germline CDR1 is MDHEN and CDR2 SYDVKM. The CDR3 is made up of 11 amino acids. Here the CDR3 DNA reads TGTGCCAGCACCGTAGGCTACGAGCAGTACTTC. The encoded protein is CASTVGYEQYF.

Points on this clonotype: A much larger clone is a single base away; this may be a read error. The chain is built from TRBV7-9 and TRBJ1-4, with D uncertain. The germline gives CDR1 SEHNR, CDR2 FQNEAQ (reference sequence). The CDR3 has 14 residues. The CDR3 DNA reads as TGTGCCAGCAGCTTAGTCCCCGGGAATGAAAAACTGCTTTTT. Residues: CASSLVPGNEKLLF.

Many counts were recorded for this clonotype. The rearrangement uses TRBV19 and TRBJ2-1; 15 bases line up with TRBD2. V shed 6 bases, J shed 5 bases, and the junction held 14 bases outside the gene matches. Germline V CDR1 and CDR2: LNHDA, SQIVND (reference sequence). This CDR3 is built from 19 residues. The CDR3 spells CASSPSGLAGGPFDNEQFF. The CDR3 DNA sequence: TGTGCCAGTAGCCCTAGCGGACTAGCGGGGGGGCCTTTCGACAATGAGCAGTTCTTC.

As for this clonotype: It may be a read error: a sequence one base away is much more abundant. The gene calls are TRBV28 and TRBJ1-2; possibly TRBD1 for D (5 bases). The CDR3 is 12 amino acids. Per germline, CDR1 MDHEN and CDR2 SYDVKM. The CDR3 coding sequence is TGTGCCAGCATTGACAGTAACTATGGCTACGCCTTC. It translates to CASIDSNYGYAF.

Here the CDR3 DNA reads TGTGCCAGCAGCATTAGGGGACAGGCAACCCCTGAAGCTTTCTTT. Protein: CASSIRGQATPEAFF. The chain couples TRBV11-2 to TRBJ1-1; 8 bases map to TRBD1. J lost 6 bases, V lost 5 bases, and 11 bases had no gene match. This CDR3 comprises 15 residues. The germline V gene encodes CDR1 SGHAT and CDR2 FQNNGV.

This clonotype was observed many times. V and J are TRBV30 and TRBJ1-2; D not resolved. The V end lost 0 bases, the J end lost 4 bases, and 12 bases lay between the germline ends. Looked up from germline, CDR1 is GTSNPN and CDR2 is SVGIG (reference sequence). CDR3 length equals 14 residues. The CDR3 DNA reads as TGTGCCTGGAGTGTAGTAGCTAGAAGCTATGGCTACACCTTC. Encoded protein: CAWSVVARSYGYTF.

This clonotype was detected a few times. The chain links TRBV20-1 to TRBJ1-5, with D uncertain. Deletions cut 1 base from V and 4 bases from J, with 11 bases between. This CDR3 contains 14 residues. Per the germline V gene, CDR1 is DFQATT and CDR2 is SNEGSKA (reference sequence). DNA for the CDR3: TGCAGTGCTAGAGCCGGGATCAGGAATCAGCCCCAGCATTTT. Its translation is CSARAGIRNQPQHF.

The rearrangement links TRBV2 to TRBJ1-4; TRBD1 matches 7 bases. Germline V gene data show CDR1 as SNHLY and CDR2 as FYNNEI. The V and J ends lost 4 bases and 7 bases, in that order; junction bases with no gene match: 9. This CDR3 has 15 amino acids. This CDR3 is CASSVFTGAGEKLFF. DNA of the CDR3: TGTGCCAGCAGTGTGTTTACAGGGGCTGGTGAAAAACTGTTTTTT.

At least ten counts were recorded for this clonotype. This chain uses TRBV5-8 with TRBJ1-2; tentative D call: TRBD1 (5 bases). CDR3 length equals 15 residues. V dropped 4 bases and J dropped 5 bases, with 18 bases sitting between them. Looked up from germline, CDR1 is SGHTS and CDR2 is YDEGEE. CDR3 region: CASSARDSLPYGYTF. CDR3 bases: TGTGCCAGCAGCGCCCGGGACTCCCTGCCTTATGGCTACACCTTC.

The J gene is TRBJ1-1, the V gene TRBV19, with 11 bases fitting TRBD1. CDR1 is LNHDA and CDR2 is SQIVND in the germline V gene (reference sequence). V was pared by 11 bases and J by 5 bases, with 7 bases of the junction left unmatched. CDR3 length: 13 residues. The CDR3 is CAVGGTGGTEAFF. DNA of the CDR3: TGTGCCGTAGGCGGGACAGGGGGGACTGAAGCTTTCTTT. Using reference TRBV19 and TRBJ1-1 for the parts outside the CDR3, the full variable domain is DGGITQSPKYLFRKEGQNVTLSCEQNLNHDAMYWYRQDPGQGLRLIYYSQIVNDFQKGDIAEGYSVSREKKESFPLTVTSAQKNPTAFYLCAVGGTGGTEAFFGQGTRLTVV.

As concerns this clonotype: A much more abundant neighbour one base away suggests this may be a read error. The J gene is TRBJ1-2, the V gene TRBV7-9, with D possibly TRBD1 on 5 matching bases. Germline CDR1 is SEHNR and CDR2 is FQNEAQ (reference sequence). This CDR3 contains 15 residues. DNA for the CDR3: TGTGCCAACAGCTTAGCCCAGGGTCCTAACTATGGCTACACCTTC. Translating gives CANSLAQGPNYGYTF. The full variable domain, its missing parts supplied by reference TRBV7-9 and TRBJ1-2, is DTGVSQNPRHKITKRGQNVTFRCDPISEHNRLYWYRQTLGQGPEFLTYFQNEAQLEKSRLLSDRFSAERPKGSFSTLEIQRTEQGDSAMYLCANSLAQGPNYGYTFGSGTRLTVV.

The V and J genes are TRBV15 and TRBJ2-5, with 7 bases matching TRBD2. Germline CDR1 is LNHNV and CDR2 is YYDKDF (reference sequence). J was trimmed by 3 bases and V by 10 bases; bases with no gene match: 11. The CDR3 length is 14 residues. The CDR3 DNA sequence: TGTGCCAGCAGTAGCTATGCGGGGGAAGAGACCCAGTACTTC. Protein: CASSSYAGEETQYF.

This clonotype has a count of ten or more. J is TRBJ1-1 and V is TRBV6-1; 10 bases fit TRBD1. The germline V gene has CDR1 MNHNS and CDR2 SASEGT. The V gene end was trimmed by 5 bases and the J gene end by 11 bases; junction bases not matched to a gene: 14. The CDR3 contains 15 residues. The CDR3: CASSRKSGQGWRAFF. CDR3 DNA sequence: TGTGCCAGCAGTCGTAAATCGGGACAGGGGTGGAGGGCTTTCTTT.

This clonotype was counted many times. The chain carries TRBV20-1 and TRBJ2-3; 9 positions agree with TRBD1. The CDR3 length is 14 residues. Looked up from germline, CDR1 is DFQATT and CDR2 is SNEGSKA (reference sequence). V shed 5 bases and J 5 bases; nucleotides not matched to a gene: 8. The CDR3 region is CSAATGTGIDTQYF. CDR3 bases: TGCAGTGCTGCCACCGGGACAGGGATAGATACGCAGTATTTT.

There are a few counts of this clonotype. V usage is TRBV4-1 and J usage is TRBJ2-2, with TRBD2 as a possible D gene (5 bases). Trimming took 4 bases from V and 4 from J, leaving 13 bases between them. The length of the CDR3 is 15 residues. The germline V gene encodes CDR1 MGHRA and CDR2 YSYEKL. CDR3 DNA: TGCGCCAGCAGCCCCCACCTCCGGGGCACCGGGGAGCTGTTTTTT. Residues: CASSPHLRGTGELFF.

The rearrangement joins TRBV27 to TRBJ1-5, with a possible D match to TRBD1 (6 bases). This CDR3 comprises 14 residues. The germline gives CDR1 MNHEY, CDR2 SMNVEV (reference sequence). Trimming stripped 0 bases from V and 6 bases from J, with 9 bases between. CDR3 in DNA: TGTGCCAGCAGTTTATCGGGGGCGGCTCAGCCCCAGCATTTT. This encodes CASSLSGAAQPQHF.

The chain couples TRBV15 to TRBJ2-7; maybe TRBD2 (5 bases). This CDR3 comprises 15 residues. Germline CDR1 reads LNHNV; CDR2 reads YYDKDF (reference sequence). V was clipped by 4 bases and J by 3 bases, with 16 bases between them. The CDR3, as DNA: TGTGCCACCAGCACTTGGACTCTCTCCCACTACGAGCAGTACTTC. Its protein product is CATSTWTLSHYEQYF.

Comments on this clonotype: Without the conserved terminal phenylalanine or tryptophan, this CDR3 likely stems from a read error. J is TRBJ2-5 and V is TRBV20-1, with 11 bases that match TRBD2. Trimming took 2 bases from V and 4 from J; bases not matched to a gene: 9. The CDR3 spans 16 residues. Germline values: CDR1 DFQATT, CDR2 SNEGSKA (reference sequence). This chain's CDR3 is CSARKASGGFPETQYL. The CDR3 DNA reads as TGCAGTGCTAGAAAGGCTAGCGGGGGGTTCCCAGAGACCCAGTACCTC.